The rows below give T cell receptor beta chains drawn from one sample of a study of T cells in Graves' hyperthyroidism and ophthalmopathy. Each CDR3 protein gets one entry after TCRdb re-called the multiplex PCR reads with MiXCR. The table records hundreds of thousands of distinct CDR3 sequences, approximately 15% of them present only once. Sequencing was performed on blood. The receptors were sampled from a middle-aged woman with Graves' ophthalmopathy. Each CDR3 is given with its conserved first and last residue. A D gene is named only where the DNA matches it firmly. Only part of the rows carry a size: once, few, many, or a class if the clone is expanded.

>TRBJ1-1|TRBV11-2|.|.
CASSLDQQGFTEAFF
TGTGCCAGCAGCTTAGATCAACAGGGATTCACTGAAGCTTTCTTT
>TRBJ2-2|TRBV7-2|.|many
CASSLNGPSGELFF
TGTGCCAGCAGCTTAAACGGACCCTCCGGGGAGCTGTTTTTT
>TRBJ2-7|TRBV3-1|TRBD2|few
CASSQRGTSGSSYEQYF
TGTGCCAGCAGCCAGCGCGGGACTAGCGGATCCTCCTACGAGCAGTACTTC
>TRBJ2-5|TRBV2|TRBD2|.
CASRSSGGVYF
TGTGCCAGCAGATCTAGCGGGGGAGTTTACTTC
>TRBJ2-7|TRBV12-3/TRBV12-4|.|.
CASSSTRGIAVYEQYF
TGTGCCAGCAGTAGTACCCGAGGTATAGCGGTCTACGAGCAGTACTTC
>TRBJ1-1|TRBV15|.|many
CATSRDRNTEAFF
TGTGCCACCAGCAGAGACAGGAACACTGAAGCTTTCTTT
>TRBJ2-5|TRBV7-2|.|.
CASSSGQALAQYF
TGTGCCAGCAGCTCCGGACAAGCTCTGGCCCAGTACTTC
>TRBJ2-5|TRBV28|.|many
CASTPNPGELGTQYF
TGTGCCAGCACCCCTAACCCAGGGGAGCTCGGGACCCAGTACTTC
>TRBJ2-7|TRBV2|TRBD2|many
CASMGLIYEQYF
TGTGCCAGCATGGGACTAATCTACGAGCAGTACTTC
>TRBJ2-5|TRBV20-1|.|.
CSAIAPGPRETQYF
TGCAGTGCTATCGCTCCGGGGCCGAGGGAGACCCAGTACTTC
>TRBJ2-5|TRBV6-1|.|.
CASSAPGAETQYF
TGTGCCAGCAGTGCCCCCGGGGCGGAGACCCAGTACTTC
>TRBJ2-7|TRBV7-6|.|few
CASSHLDHEQYF
TGTGCCAGCAGCCACCTAGACCACGAGCAGTACTTC
>TRBJ2-7|TRBV9|TRBD2|.
CASSRTSDPPPQCEQYF
TGTGCCAGCAGCCGTACTAGCGACCCTCCACCTCAATGCGAGCAGTACTTC
>TRBJ2-7|TRBV7-2|TRBD1|.
CASSFVGQGAYEQYF
TGTGCCAGCAGCTTTGTGGGACAGGGGGCCTACGAGCAGTACTTC
>TRBJ2-7|TRBV6-5|TRBD2|once
CASSYLLAGDLSYEQYF
TGTGCCAGCAGTTACCTTCTAGCGGGAGACCTCTCCTACGAGCAGTACTTC
>TRBJ2-2|TRBV6-1|.|many
CASSEVGLGPNTGELFF
TGTGCCAGCAGTGAAGTTGGTCTCGGGCCGAACACCGGGGAGCTGTTTTTT
>TRBJ2-7|TRBV6-2/TRBV6-3|.|many
CASSYSISYEQYF
TGTGCCAGCAGTTACTCGATTTCCTACGAGCAGTACTTC
>TRBJ2-6|TRBV28|.|few
CASSFRPAGANVLTF
TGTGCCAGCAGTTTCCGCCCCGCTGGGGCCAACGTCCTGACTTTC
>TRBJ2-7|TRBV7-3|.|many
CASSLGRGDEQYF
TGTGCCAGCAGCTTAGGCAGGGGGGACGAGCAGTACTTC
>TRBJ1-2|TRBV19|.|many
CASSIAPTGPGDGYTF
TGTGCCAGTAGTATAGCCCCCACGGGGCCGGGAGATGGCTACACCTTC
>TRBJ2-5|TRBV12-3/TRBV12-4|TRBD1|.
CASSQGQGLGETQYF
TGTGCCAGCAGCCAGGGACAGGGGCTCGGAGAGACCCAGTACTTC
>TRBJ1-5|TRBV10-3|TRBD1|many
CAISEHHGQAVQPQHF
TGTGCCATCAGTGAACACCACGGACAGGCTGTTCAGCCCCAGCATTTT
>TRBJ2-5|TRBV3-1|.|.
CASSAYSGQETQYF
TGTGCCAGCAGCGCCTATAGTGGACAAGAGACCCAGTACTTC
>TRBJ2-7|TRBV7-2|.|many
CASSRTAGAYEQYF
TGTGCCAGCAGCCGGACCGCGGGGGCATACGAGCAGTACTTC
>TRBJ2-7|TRBV20-1|TRBD2|many
CSARVTGLAASYEQYF
TGCAGTGCTAGAGTGACGGGACTAGCGGCCTCCTACGAGCAGTACTTC
>TRBJ1-1|TRBV29-1|.|many
CSVDGQINTEAFF
TGCAGCGTTGATGGACAGATTAACACTGAAGCTTTCTTT
>TRBJ2-7|TRBV12-3/TRBV12-4|.|many
CASSLAGRRDEQYF
TGTGCCAGCAGCCTGGCGGGGCGCAGGGACGAGCAGTACTTC
>TRBJ1-6|TRBV4-3|TRBD1|.
CASRRDRSSYNSPLHF
TGCGCCAGCAGAAGGGACAGGAGCTCCTATAATTCACCCCTCCACTTT
>TRBJ1-5|TRBV28|TRBD1|many
CASSFGTGSYSNQPQHF
TGTGCCAGCAGCTTCGGGACAGGGAGTTATAGCAATCAGCCCCAGCATTTT
>TRBJ1-5|TRBV28|.|many
CASSPPGVQPQHF
TGTGCCAGCAGTCCCCCCGGGGTTCAGCCCCAGCATTTT
>TRBJ1-1|TRBV7-3|.|many
CASSLTGGLTNTEAFF
TGTGCCAGCAGCTTAACAGGCGGACTTACGAACACTGAAGCTTTCTTT
>TRBJ1-6|TRBV6-2/TRBV6-3|.|.
CASLPGAGYNSPLHF
TGTGCCAGCCTTCCCGGGGCAGGGTATAATTCACCCCTCCACTTT
>TRBJ1-1|TRBV20-1|.|many
CSAEPQALMNTEAFF
TGCAGTGCAGAACCACAGGCGTTGATGAACACTGAAGCTTTCTTT
>TRBJ2-5|TRBV6-1|TRBD2|.
CASARRTTGGTKETQYF
TGTGCCAGTGCTCGAAGGACTACCGGGGGGACCAAAGAGACCCAGTACTTC
>TRBJ1-1|TRBV28|.|many
CASSLGNLMNTEAFF
TGTGCCAGCAGTTTGGGCAACCTCATGAACACTGAAGCTTTCTTT
>TRBJ1-1|TRBV19|.|many
CASIRNSRSIMNTEAFF
TGTGCCAGTATCCGTAACAGCCGCAGTATCATGAACACTGAAGCTTTCTTT
>TRBJ2-7|TRBV7-2|TRBD1|many
CASSLGDRGRGEQYF
TGTGCCAGCAGCTTAGGCGACAGGGGGCGAGGAGAGCAGTACTTC
>TRBJ1-1|TRBV20-1|TRBD1|many
CSARDAGQGGTEAFF
TGCAGTGCTAGAGATGCGGGACAGGGGGGCACTGAAGCTTTCTTT
>TRBJ2-7|TRBV7-6|TRBD2|many
CASSPSGTSPYEQYF
TGTGCCAGCTCCCCTTCCGGGACTAGCCCCTACGAGCAGTACTTC
>TRBJ2-6|TRBV15|TRBD1|many
CATSSPGQGFGANVLTF
TGTGCCACCAGCAGTCCAGGACAGGGGTTTGGGGCCAACGTCCTGACTTTC
>TRBJ1-1|TRBV5-1|.|many
CASSLAPNTEAFF
TGCGCCAGCAGCTTGGCCCCGAACACTGAAGCTTTCTTT
>TRBJ2-2|TRBV10-3|TRBD2|few
CAISSGTSGRRTGELFF
TGTGCCATCAGCTCCGGGACTAGCGGGAGAAGGACCGGGGAGCTGTTTTTT
>TRBJ1-1|TRBV4-2|.|.
CASSRTLVGVGGNTEAFF
TGTGCCAGCAGCCGAACGCTGGTTGGGGTTGGGGGGAACACTGAAGCTTTCTTT
>TRBJ1-5|TRBV7-8|TRBD1|few
CASSRSLGQGYNQPQHF
TGTGCCAGCAGCCGGAGCCTCGGACAGGGCTACAATCAGCCCCAGCATTTT
>TRBJ1-5|TRBV29-1|.|many
CSAIDTARGPQHF
TGCAGCGCCATAGACACGGCTCGAGGGCCCCAGCATTTT
>TRBJ2-7|TRBV7-8|.|many
CASSLGRGQGPPYEQYF
TGTGCCAGCAGCTTAGGGAGGGGCCAGGGTCCCCCCTACGAGCAGTACTTC
>TRBJ2-5|TRBV6-2/TRBV6-3|.|.
CASSLERTQTQYF
TGTGCCAGCAGCCTTGAAAGAACCCAGACCCAGTACTTC
>TRBJ2-7|TRBV4-2|TRBD1|many
CASSPTGQGPYEQYF
TGTGCCAGCAGCCCAACGGGACAGGGGCCCTACGAGCAGTACTTC
>TRBJ1-2|TRBV27|.|.
CASSQGPGYGYTF
TGTGCCAGCAGCCAGGGCCCGGGCTATGGCTACACCTTC
>TRBJ2-2|TRBV29-1|TRBD2|many
CSVELARGGIITGELFF
TGCAGCGTTGAACTTGCGCGGGGGGGTATAATCACCGGGGAGCTGTTTTTT